A selection of T cell receptor beta chains follows, all from one sample in a study of CD8+CD57+ T cells in acquired aplastic anemia. Via MiXCR, TCRdb re-called the reads, giving one row per CDR3 protein. The sample yields some 47,000 distinct CDR3 sequences, about two thirds seen once. Sample: sorted CD4+, CD8+, or CD8+CD57+ T cells (not recorded which) from PBMCs. The receptors originated from a human donor in good health, serving as a control. Each CDR3 is given with its conserved first and last residue. Fields, in order: J gene, clone size, D gene, V gene, CDR3 DNA, CDR3 protein. A D gene is named only where the DNA matches it firmly. Size is stated for part of the rows, as once, few or many counts, or as a class when the clone is expanded.

TRBJ1-1,NA,NA,TRBV5-6,TGTGCCAGCAGCTTGTCCGAAGGGGGGGGGACCGAAGCTTTCTTT,CASSLSEGGGTEAFF
TRBJ1-2,NA,NA,TRBV7-9,TGTGCCAGCAGCTTAGCGACAGTCTGGTATGGCTACACCTTC,CASSLATVWYGYTF
TRBJ1-2,NA,TRBD1,TRBV20-1,TGCAGTGCCAGGGGGCAGACTTTGGGCTACACCTTC,CSARGQTLGYTF
TRBJ2-1,NA,TRBD2,TRBV6-2/TRBV6-3,TGTGCCAGCAGTTACTCTAGCGGGGGGGCCAATGAGCAGTTCTTC,CASSYSSGGANEQFF
TRBJ2-6,NA,NA,TRBV3-1,TGTGCCAGCAGCCAAGACCGTACCTCTGGGGCCAACGTCCTGACTTTC,CASSQDRTSGANVLTF
TRBJ1-1,NA,NA,TRBV7-6,TGTGCCAGCAGCTTAGAAGGGGGGAGGGTCACTGAAGCTTTCTTT,CASSLEGGRVTEAFF
TRBJ2-7,NA,NA,TRBV5-8,TGTGCCAGCAGCCCCCTACCGGGGCCGAGCTCCTACGAGCAGTACTTC,CASSPLPGPSSYEQYF
TRBJ2-3,few,NA,TRBV10-3,TGTGCCATCAGTGAAATCAGGGGTGGGCCAGATACGCAGTATTTT,CAISEIRGGPDTQYF
TRBJ1-2,NA,TRBD1,TRBV29-1,TGCAGCGTGGAAGACAGGGGTAGCTATGGCTACACCTTC,CSVEDRGSYGYTF
TRBJ2-6,NA,NA,TRBV7-8,TGTGCCAGCAGCTTAGCTGCGGGACCTTGGGCCAACGTCCTGACTTTC,CASSLAAGPWANVLTF
TRBJ2-1,NA,TRBD1,TRBV7-3,TGTGCCAGCAGACAGGGGCCTGAGCAGTTCTTC,CASRQGPEQFF
TRBJ2-7,NA,NA,TRBV10-2,TGCGCCAGCAGTGTTACGGTGGGGGGCACAAAAGAGCAGTACTTC,CASSVTVGGTKEQYF
TRBJ2-7,few,NA,TRBV29-1,TGCAGCGTTGTCGAGCCAGTGGCCGGTTACGAGCAGTACTTC,CSVVEPVAGYEQYF
TRBJ2-7,NA,TRBD1,TRBV19,TGTGCCAGTAGACAGACACAGGGGGCCGGGTACGAGCAGTACTTC,CASRQTQGAGYEQYF
TRBJ2-3,NA,NA,TRBV2,TGTGCCAGCAGTGAGGACGGGAGAGGGACAGATACGCAGTATTTT,CASSEDGRGTDTQYF
TRBJ2-7,NA,NA,TRBV25-1,TGTGCCAGCATTCCGGCGACAGATTACGAGCAGTACTTC,CASIPATDYEQYF
TRBJ1-5,medium-sized,TRBD1,TRBV19,TGTGCCAGTAGCGTACTCTACAGGGGCGGCAATCAGCCCCAGCATTTT,CASSVLYRGGNQPQHF
TRBJ2-3,few,NA,TRBV20-1,TGCAGTGCCTTATCTTCGGATACGCAGTATTTT,CSALSSDTQYF
TRBJ2-2,medium-sized,TRBD1,TRBV24-1,TGTGCCACCAGTGATTTGGGACAGGCCACCGGGGAGCTGTTTTTT,CATSDLGQATGELFF
TRBJ2-7,few,TRBD2,TRBV15,TGTGCCACCAGCAGAGATCCGCGGGGGAACTACGAGCAGTACTTC,CATSRDPRGNYEQYF
TRBJ1-1,NA,TRBD1,TRBV7-2,TGTGCCAGCAGCCTAAGGGACAGAAAGAACACTGAAGCTTTCTTT,CASSLRDRKNTEAFF
TRBJ1-5,NA,NA,TRBV10-3,TGTGCCATCAGTGACAGGCAGTCCAATCAGCCCCAGCATTTT,CAISDRQSNQPQHF
TRBJ2-2,NA,NA,TRBV9,TGTGCCAGCAGCGTCCCAGGCGGGGAGCTGTTTTTT,CASSVPGGELFF
TRBJ1-1,medium-sized,TRBD1,TRBV7-6,TGTGCCAGCAGCCTCGGGACAGGGGATGAAGCTTTCTTT,CASSLGTGDEAFF
TRBJ1-2,NA,TRBD1,TRBV10-3,TGTGCCAGCAGTACTACCGGGACAGGGTTCCCGGGCACCTTC,CASSTTGTGFPGTF
TRBJ2-1,NA,TRBD2,TRBV14,TGTGCCAGCAGCCAAACTAGCGGGGGGCCCTTTTGGGATGAGCAGTTCTTC,CASSQTSGGPFWDEQFF
TRBJ2-5,few,NA,TRBV19,TGTGCCAGTAGTATAGGACAGTCGACACAAGAGACCCAGTACTTC,CASSIGQSTQETQYF
TRBJ2-7,NA,NA,TRBV2,TGTGCCAGCAGCTTAGGTCCAGTTAACGAGCAGTACTTC,CASSLGPVNEQYF
TRBJ2-1,NA,NA,TRBV7-2,TGTGCCAGCAGCCTTCTCTTCGATGAGCAGTTCTTC,CASSLLFDEQFF
TRBJ1-1,medium-sized,NA,TRBV2,TGTGCCAGAGGAGGGGGAATGAACACTGAAGCTTTCTTT,CARGGGMNTEAFF
TRBJ1-2,NA,TRBD1,TRBV7-9,TGTGCCAGCAGCCCCGGGACAGGGATGACAGGCTACACCTTC,CASSPGTGMTGYTF
TRBJ1-2,NA,NA,TRBV7-4,TGTGCCAGCAGCCAAGAGGCCAGAAACTATGGCCACACCTTC,CASSQEARNYGHTF
TRBJ2-3,few,TRBD2,TRBV11-1,TGTGCCAGCAGCCCTCCGGGACTAGCGGGAGTGGGAGATACGCAGTATTTT,CASSPPGLAGVGDTQYF
TRBJ1-1,NA,TRBD1,TRBV9,TGTGCCAGCAGCGAAGGGGGGACAGGGGTGAACACTGAAGCTTTCTTT,CASSEGGTGVNTEAFF
TRBJ2-1,many,NA,TRBV6-5,TGTGCCAGCAGCCGCAGATATGAGCAGTTCTTC,CASSRRYEQFF
TRBJ2-5,NA,NA,TRBV15,TGTGCCACCAGCTACAGGGCCCAAGAGACCCAGTACTTC,CATSYRAQETQYF
TRBJ2-7,many,TRBD2,TRBV13,TGTGCCAGCAGCCGCTCGAGCGGGAGGTTCTACGAGCAGTACTTC,CASSRSSGRFYEQYF
TRBJ2-1,NA,NA,TRBV15,TGTGCCACCAGCAGAGGTGGGGAGCACAATGAGCAGTTCTTC,CATSRGGEHNEQFF
TRBJ2-6,NA,NA,TRBV7-9,TGTGCCAGGCATCAGGGGGCCAACGTCCTGACTTTC,CARHQGANVLTF
TRBJ2-6,NA,NA,TRBV24-1,TGTGCCACCAGTGGTAACAGGGACCCTGGGGCCAACGTCCTGACTTTC,CATSGNRDPGANVLTF
TRBJ1-2,NA,TRBD1,TRBV20-1,TGCAGTGCTCTACAGGGGGCTGGCTACACCTTC,CSALQGAGYTF
TRBJ2-7,NA,NA,TRBV19,TGTGCCAGTAGTCCACGGACAGTTGCCCACGAGCAGTACTTC,CASSPRTVAHEQYF
TRBJ2-3,NA,NA,TRBV7-3,TGTGCCAGCAGCTTATCAGGGCGCACAGATACGCAGTATTTT,CASSLSGRTDTQYF
TRBJ1-2,NA,NA,TRBV15,TGTGCCACCAGCAGAGAGCCGGGGAGCTACACCTTC,CATSREPGSYTF